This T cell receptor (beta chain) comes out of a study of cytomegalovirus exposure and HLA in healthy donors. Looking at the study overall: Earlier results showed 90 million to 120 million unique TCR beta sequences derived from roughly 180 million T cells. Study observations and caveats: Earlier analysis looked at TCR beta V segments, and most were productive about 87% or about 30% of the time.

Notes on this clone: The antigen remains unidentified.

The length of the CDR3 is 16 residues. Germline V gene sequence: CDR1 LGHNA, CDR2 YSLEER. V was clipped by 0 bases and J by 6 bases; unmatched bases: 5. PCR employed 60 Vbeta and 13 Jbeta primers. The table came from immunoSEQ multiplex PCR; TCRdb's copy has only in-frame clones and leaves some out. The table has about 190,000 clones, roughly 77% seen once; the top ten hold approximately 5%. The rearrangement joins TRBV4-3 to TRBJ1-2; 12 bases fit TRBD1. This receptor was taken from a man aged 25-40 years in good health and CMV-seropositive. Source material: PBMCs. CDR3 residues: CASSQDKGQGAHGYTF. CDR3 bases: TGCGCCAGCAGCCAAGATAAGGGACAGGGGGCCCATGGCTACACCTTC.